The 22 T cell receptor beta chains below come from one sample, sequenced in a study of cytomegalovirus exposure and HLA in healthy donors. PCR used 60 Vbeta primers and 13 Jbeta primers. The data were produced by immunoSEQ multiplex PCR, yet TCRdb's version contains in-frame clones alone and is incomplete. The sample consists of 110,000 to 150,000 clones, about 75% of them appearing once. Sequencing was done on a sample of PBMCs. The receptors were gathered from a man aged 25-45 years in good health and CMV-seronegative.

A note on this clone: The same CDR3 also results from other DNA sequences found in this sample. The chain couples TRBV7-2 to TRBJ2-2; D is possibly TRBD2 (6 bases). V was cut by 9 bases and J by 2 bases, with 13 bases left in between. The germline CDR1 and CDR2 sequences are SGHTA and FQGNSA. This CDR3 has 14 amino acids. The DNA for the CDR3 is TGTGCCAGTAGCGGACTCCTTAACACCGGGGAGCTGTTTTTT. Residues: CASSGLLNTGELFF.

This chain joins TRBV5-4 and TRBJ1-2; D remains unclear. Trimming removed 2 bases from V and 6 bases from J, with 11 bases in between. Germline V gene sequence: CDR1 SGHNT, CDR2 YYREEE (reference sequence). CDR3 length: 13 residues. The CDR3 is CASSFQEGDGYTF. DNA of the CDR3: TGTGCCAGCAGCTTCCAGGAGGGCGATGGCTACACCTTC.

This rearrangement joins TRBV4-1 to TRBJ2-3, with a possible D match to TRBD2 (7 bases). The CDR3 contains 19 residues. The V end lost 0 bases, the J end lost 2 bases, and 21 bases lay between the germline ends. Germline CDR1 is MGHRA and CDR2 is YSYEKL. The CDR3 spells CASSQDRWGGRSITDTQYF. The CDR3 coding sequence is TGCGCCAGCAGCCAAGATCGGTGGGGGGGCCGGTCTATCACAGATACGCAGTATTTT.

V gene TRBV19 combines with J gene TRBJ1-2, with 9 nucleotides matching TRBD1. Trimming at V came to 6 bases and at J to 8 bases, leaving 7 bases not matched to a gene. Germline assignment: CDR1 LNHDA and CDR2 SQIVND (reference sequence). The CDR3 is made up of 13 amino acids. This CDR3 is CASSATGGEGYTF. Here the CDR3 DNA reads TGTGCCAGTAGCGCAACAGGGGGCGAGGGCTACACCTTC.

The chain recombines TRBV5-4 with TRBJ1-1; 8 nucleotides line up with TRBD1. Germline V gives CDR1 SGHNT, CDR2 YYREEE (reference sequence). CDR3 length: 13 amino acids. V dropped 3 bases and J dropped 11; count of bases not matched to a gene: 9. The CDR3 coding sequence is TGTGCCAGCAGCTCGGACAGGGCGGGTGACGCTTTCTTT. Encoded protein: CASSSDRAGDAFF.

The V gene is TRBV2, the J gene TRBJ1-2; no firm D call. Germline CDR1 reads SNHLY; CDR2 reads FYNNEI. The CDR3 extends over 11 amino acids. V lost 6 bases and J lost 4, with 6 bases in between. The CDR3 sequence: CASRGAYGYTF. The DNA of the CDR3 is TGTGCCAGCAGGGGAGCCTATGGCTACACCTTC. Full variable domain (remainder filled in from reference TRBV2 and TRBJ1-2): EPEVTQTPSHQVTQMGQEVILRCVPISNHLYFYWYRQILGQKVEFLVSFYNNEISEKSEIFDDQFSVERPDGSNFTLKIRSTKLEDSAMYFCASRGAYGYTFGSGTRLTVV.

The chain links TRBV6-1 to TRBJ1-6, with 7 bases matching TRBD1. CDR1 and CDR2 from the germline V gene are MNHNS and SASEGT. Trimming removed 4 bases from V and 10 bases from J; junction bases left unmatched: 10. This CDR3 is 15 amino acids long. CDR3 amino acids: CASSVPAGGKSPLHF. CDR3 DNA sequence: TGTGCCAGCAGTGTCCCGGCAGGGGGGAAATCACCCCTCCACTTT.

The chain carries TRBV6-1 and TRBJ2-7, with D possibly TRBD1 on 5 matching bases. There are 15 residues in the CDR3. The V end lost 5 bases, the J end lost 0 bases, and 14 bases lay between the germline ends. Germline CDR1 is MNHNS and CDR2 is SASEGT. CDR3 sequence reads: CASSNTRGFSYEQYF. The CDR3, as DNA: TGTGCCAGCAGTAACACAAGGGGATTCTCCTACGAGCAGTACTTC.

CDR3 DNA sequence: TGTGCCAGTACAAACGAGGTTTACGGTCCGGAGGAGCCCCAGCATTTT. Translation gives CASTNEVYGPEEPQHF. The chain joins TRBV19 to TRBJ1-5; D not resolved. Germline CDR1 and CDR2: LNHDA and SQIVND (reference sequence). Trimming removed 7 bases at V and 8 bases at J, with 24 bases between. The CDR3 length is 16 residues.

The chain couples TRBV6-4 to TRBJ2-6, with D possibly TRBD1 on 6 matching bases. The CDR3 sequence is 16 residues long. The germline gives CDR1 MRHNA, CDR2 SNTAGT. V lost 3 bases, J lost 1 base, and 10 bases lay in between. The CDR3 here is CASSEQGGSGANVLTF. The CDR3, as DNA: TGTGCCAGCAGTGAACAGGGTGGGTCTGGGGCCAACGTCCTGACTTTC.

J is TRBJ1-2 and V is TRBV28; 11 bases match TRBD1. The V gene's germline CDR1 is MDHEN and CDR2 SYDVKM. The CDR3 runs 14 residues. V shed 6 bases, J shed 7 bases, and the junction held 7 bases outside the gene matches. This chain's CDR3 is CASRQGQGASGYTF. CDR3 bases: TGTGCCAGCAGACAAGGACAGGGGGCTAGTGGCTACACCTTC.

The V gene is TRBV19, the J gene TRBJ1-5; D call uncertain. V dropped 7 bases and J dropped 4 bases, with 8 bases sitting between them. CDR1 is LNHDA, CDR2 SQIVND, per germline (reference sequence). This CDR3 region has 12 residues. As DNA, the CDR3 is TGTGCCAGTAAAGACGGGAATCAGCCCCAGCATTTT. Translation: CASKDGNQPQHF. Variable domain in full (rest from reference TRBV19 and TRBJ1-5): DGGITQSPKYLFRKEGQNVTLSCEQNLNHDAMYWYRQDPGQGLRLIYYSQIVNDFQKGDIAEGYSVSREKKESFPLTVTSAQKNPTAFYLCASKDGNQPQHFGDGTRLSIL.

CDR3 protein: CATEGGVHEQYF. The DNA for the CDR3 is TGTGCCACAGAGGGGGGGGTCCACGAGCAGTACTTC. The rearrangement joins TRBV28 to TRBJ2-7; D may be TRBD2 (7 bases). Deletions cut 10 bases from V and 5 bases from J, with 15 bases between. The CDR3 is made up of 12 amino acids. Per germline, CDR1 MDHEN and CDR2 SYDVKM.

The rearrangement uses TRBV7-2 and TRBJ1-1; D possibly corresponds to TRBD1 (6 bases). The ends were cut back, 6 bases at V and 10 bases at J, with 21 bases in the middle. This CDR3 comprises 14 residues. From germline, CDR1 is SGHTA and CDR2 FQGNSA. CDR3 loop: CASSQTAPGGVAFF. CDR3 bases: TGTGCCAGCAGTCAGACGGCACCGGGGGGCGTAGCTTTCTTT.

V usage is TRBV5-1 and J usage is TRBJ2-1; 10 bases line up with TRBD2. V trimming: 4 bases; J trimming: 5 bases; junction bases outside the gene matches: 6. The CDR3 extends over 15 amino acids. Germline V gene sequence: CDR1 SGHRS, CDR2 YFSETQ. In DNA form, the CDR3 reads TGCGCCAGCAGCCAATTAGCGGGGGGTGACAATGAGCAGTTCTTC. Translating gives CASSQLAGGDNEQFF.

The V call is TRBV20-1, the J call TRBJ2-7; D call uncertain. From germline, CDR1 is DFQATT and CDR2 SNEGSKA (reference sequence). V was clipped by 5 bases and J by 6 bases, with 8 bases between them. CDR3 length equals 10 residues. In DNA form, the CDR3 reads TGCAGTGCTCCGTTAGCCGAGCAGTACTTC. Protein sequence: CSAPLAEQYF.

The CDR3, as DNA: TGTGCCAGCAGCTTAGTCGGGACTAGCTCCTACAATGAGCAGTTCTTC. Its translation is CASSLVGTSSYNEQFF. The chain joins TRBV7-2 to TRBJ2-1, with 8 positions matching TRBD2. CDR1 SGHTA and CDR2 FQGNSA come from the germline V gene. V lost 1 base to trimming and J lost 0 bases; unmatched junction nucleotides: 2. The CDR3 contains 16 residues. The full variable domain, with the rest looked up from reference TRBV7-2 and TRBJ2-1, is GAGVSQSPSNKVTEKGKDVELRCDPISGHTALYWYRQSLGQGLEFLIYFQGNSAPDKSGLPSDRFSAERTGGSVSTLTIQRTQQEDSAVYLCASSLVGTSSYNEQFFGPGTRLTVL.

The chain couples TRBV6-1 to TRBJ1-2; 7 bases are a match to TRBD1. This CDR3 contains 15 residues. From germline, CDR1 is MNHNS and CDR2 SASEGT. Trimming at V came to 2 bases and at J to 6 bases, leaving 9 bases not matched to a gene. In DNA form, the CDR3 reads TGTGCCAGCAGTGAATGGGACAGACTTAAGGATGGCTACACCTTC. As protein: CASSEWDRLKDGYTF.

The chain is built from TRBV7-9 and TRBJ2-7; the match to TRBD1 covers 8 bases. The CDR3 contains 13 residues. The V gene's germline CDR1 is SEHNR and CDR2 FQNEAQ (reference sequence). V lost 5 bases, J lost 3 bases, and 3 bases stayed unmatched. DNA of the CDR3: TGTGCCAGCAGCCCTACAGGGGGCTACGAGCAGTACTTC. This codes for CASSPTGGYEQYF.

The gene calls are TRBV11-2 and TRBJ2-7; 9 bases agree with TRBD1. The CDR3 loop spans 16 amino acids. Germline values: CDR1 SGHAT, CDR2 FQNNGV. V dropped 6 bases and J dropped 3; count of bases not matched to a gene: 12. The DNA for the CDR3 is TGTGCCAGCAGTCCACAGGGGGCTGGGACGAGCTACGAGCAGTACTTC. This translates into CASSPQGAGTSYEQYF.

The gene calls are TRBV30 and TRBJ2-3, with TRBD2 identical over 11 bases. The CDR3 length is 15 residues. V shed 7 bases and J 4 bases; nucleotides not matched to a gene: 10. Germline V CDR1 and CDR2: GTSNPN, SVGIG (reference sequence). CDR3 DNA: TGTGCCTTCTCCTCGACTAGCGGGGTTCCAGATACGCAGTATTTT. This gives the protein CAFSSTSGVPDTQYF.

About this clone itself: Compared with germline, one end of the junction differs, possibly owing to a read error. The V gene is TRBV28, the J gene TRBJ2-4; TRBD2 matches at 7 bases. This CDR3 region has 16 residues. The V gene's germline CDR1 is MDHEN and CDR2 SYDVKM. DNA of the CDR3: TGTGCCAGCAGTTTGTGGAGCGGGGCCCATAAAAACAGTCAGTACTTC. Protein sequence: CASSLWSGAHKNSQYF. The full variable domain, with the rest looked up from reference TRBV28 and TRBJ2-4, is DVKVTQSSRYLVKRTGEKVFLECVQDMDHENMFWYRQDPGLGLRLIYFSYDVKMKEKGDIPEGYSVSREKKERFSLILESASTNQTSMYLCASSLWSGAHKNSQYFGAGTRLSVL.